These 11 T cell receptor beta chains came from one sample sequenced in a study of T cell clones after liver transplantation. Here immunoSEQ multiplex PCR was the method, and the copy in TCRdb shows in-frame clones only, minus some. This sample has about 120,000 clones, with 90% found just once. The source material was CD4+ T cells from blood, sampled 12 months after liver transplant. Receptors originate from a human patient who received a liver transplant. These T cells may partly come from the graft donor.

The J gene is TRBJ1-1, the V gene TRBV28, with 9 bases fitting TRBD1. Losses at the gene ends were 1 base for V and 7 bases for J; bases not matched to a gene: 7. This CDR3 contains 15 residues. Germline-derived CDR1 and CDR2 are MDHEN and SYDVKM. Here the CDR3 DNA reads TGTGCCAGCAGTTTATCGGGACAGGGTGCGTTTGAAGCTTTCTTT. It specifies CASSLSGQGAFEAFF.

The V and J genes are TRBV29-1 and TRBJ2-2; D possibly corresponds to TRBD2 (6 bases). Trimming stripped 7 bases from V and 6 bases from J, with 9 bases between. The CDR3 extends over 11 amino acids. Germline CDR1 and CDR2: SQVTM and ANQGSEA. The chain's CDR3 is CSALAPGELFF. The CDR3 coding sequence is TGCAGCGCACTAGCCCCCGGGGAGCTGTTTTTT.

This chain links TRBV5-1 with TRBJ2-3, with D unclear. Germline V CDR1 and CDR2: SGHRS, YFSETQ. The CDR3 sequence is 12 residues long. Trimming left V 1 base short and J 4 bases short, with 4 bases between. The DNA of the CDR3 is TGCGCCAGCAGCTTGTCCTCAGATACGCAGTATTTT. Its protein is CASSLSSDTQYF.

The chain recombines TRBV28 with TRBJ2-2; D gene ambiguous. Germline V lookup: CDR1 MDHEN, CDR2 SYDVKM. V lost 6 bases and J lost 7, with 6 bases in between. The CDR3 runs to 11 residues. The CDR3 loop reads CASSSVGELFF. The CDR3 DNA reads TGTGCCAGCAGCTCTGTCGGGGAGCTGTTTTTT.

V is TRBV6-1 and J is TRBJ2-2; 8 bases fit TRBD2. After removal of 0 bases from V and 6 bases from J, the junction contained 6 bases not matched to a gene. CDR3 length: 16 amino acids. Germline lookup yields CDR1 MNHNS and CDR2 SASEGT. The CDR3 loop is CASSEAAGVSPGELFF. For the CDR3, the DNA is TGTGCCAGCAGTGAAGCAGCGGGGGTGTCCCCCGGGGAGCTGTTTTTT.

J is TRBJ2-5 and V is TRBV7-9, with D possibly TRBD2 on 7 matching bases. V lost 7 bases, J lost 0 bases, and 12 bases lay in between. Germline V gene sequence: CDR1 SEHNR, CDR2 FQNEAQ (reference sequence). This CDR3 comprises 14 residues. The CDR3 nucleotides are TGTGCCAGCAATGGGCGGGGGCACCAAGAGACCCAGTACTTC. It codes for CASNGRGHQETQYF.

This CDR3 reads CASSPLGNTGELFF. DNA of the CDR3: TGTGCCAGCAGCCCCCTGGGGAACACCGGGGAGCTGTTTTTT. The genes are TRBV13 and TRBJ2-2; D is unresolved. CDR1 is PRHDT and CDR2 is FYEKMQ in the germline V gene (reference sequence). This CDR3 contains 14 residues. V was clipped by 5 bases and J by 1 base, with 8 bases between them.

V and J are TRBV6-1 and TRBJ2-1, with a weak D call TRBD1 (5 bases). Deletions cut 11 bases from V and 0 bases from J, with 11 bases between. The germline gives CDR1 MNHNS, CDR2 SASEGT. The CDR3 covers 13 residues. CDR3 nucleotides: TGTGCCGGTAGACAGAGCTCCTACAATGAGCAGTTCTTC. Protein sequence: CAGRQSSYNEQFF.

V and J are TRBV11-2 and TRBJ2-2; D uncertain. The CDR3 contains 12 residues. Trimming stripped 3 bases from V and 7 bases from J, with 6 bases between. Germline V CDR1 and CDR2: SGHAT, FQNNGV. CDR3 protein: CASSFGVGELFF. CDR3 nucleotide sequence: TGTGCCAGCAGCTTTGGGGTCGGGGAGCTGTTTTTT.

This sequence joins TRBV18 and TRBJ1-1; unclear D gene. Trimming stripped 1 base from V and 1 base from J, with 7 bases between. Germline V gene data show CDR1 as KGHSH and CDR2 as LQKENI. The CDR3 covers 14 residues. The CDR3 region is CASSPRLENTEAFF. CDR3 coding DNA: TGTGCCAGCTCACCACGGCTAGAGAACACTGAAGCTTTCTTT.

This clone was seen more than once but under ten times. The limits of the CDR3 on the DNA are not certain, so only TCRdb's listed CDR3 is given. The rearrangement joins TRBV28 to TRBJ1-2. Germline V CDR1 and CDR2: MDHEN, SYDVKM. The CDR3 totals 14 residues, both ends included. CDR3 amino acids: CASSPFGAAYGYTF.